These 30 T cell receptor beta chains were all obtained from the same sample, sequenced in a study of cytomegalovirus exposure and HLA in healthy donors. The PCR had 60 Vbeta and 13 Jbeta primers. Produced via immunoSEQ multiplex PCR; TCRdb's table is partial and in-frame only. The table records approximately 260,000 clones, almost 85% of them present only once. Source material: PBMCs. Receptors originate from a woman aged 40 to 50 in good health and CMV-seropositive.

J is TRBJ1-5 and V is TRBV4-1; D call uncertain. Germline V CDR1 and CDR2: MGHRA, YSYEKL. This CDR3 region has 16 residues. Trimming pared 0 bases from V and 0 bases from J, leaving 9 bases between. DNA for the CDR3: TGCGCCAGCAGCCAAGAAACCCCCTATAGCAATCAGCCCCAGCATTTT. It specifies CASSQETPYSNQPQHF.

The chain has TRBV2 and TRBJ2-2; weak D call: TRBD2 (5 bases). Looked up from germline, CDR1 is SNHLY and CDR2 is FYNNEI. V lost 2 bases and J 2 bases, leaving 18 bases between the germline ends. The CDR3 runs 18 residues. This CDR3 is CASSERASLLGNTGELFF. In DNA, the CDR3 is TGTGCCAGCAGTGAACGGGCTAGCCTCTTAGGAAACACCGGGGAGCTGTTTTTT.

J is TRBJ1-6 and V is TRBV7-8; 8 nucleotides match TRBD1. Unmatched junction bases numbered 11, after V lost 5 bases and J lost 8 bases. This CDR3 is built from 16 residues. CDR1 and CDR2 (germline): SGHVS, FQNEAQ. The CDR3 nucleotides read TGTGCCAGCAGCCCTGCTACAGGGGGAAACCATTCACCCCTCCACTTT. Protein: CASSPATGGNHSPLHF.

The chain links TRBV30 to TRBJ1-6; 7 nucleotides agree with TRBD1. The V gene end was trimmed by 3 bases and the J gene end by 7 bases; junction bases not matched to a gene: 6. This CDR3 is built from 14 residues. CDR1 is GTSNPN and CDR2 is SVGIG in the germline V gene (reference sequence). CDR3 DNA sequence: TGTGCCTGGAGGGCTGGGACAGACAATTCACCCCTCCACTTT. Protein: CAWRAGTDNSPLHF.

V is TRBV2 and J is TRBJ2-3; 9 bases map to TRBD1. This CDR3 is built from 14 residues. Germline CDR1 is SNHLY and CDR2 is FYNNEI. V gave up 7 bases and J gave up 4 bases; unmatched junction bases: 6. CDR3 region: CASNDRGISDTQYF. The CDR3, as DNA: TGTGCCAGCAATGACAGGGGGATATCAGATACGCAGTATTTT.

The CDR3 sequence: CASSWTGRSGNTIYF. CDR3 DNA sequence: TGTGCCAGCAGCTGGACAGGGCGCTCTGGAAACACCATATATTTT. The V gene is TRBV2, the J gene TRBJ1-3; 8 bases are a match to TRBD1. Per the germline V gene, CDR1 is SNHLY and CDR2 is FYNNEI. This CDR3 spans 15 amino acids. The junction had 4 bases not matched to a gene; V was cut back by 6 bases and J by 0 bases.

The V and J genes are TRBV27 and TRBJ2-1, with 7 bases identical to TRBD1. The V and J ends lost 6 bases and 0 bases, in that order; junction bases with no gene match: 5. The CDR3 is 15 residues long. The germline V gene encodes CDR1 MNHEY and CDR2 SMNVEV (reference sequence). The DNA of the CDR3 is TGTGCCAGCAGAACAGGGGCCTACTCCTACAATGAGCAGTTCTTC. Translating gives CASRTGAYSYNEQFF.

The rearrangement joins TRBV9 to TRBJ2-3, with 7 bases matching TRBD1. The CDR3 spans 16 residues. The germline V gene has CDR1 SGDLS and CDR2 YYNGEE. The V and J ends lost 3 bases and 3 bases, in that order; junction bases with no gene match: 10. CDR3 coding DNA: TGTGCCAGCAGCGCTACAGGGGCCGTTCGTACAGATACGCAGTATTTT. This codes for CASSATGAVRTDTQYF. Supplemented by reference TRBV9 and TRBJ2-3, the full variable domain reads DSGVTQTPKHLITATGQRVTLRCSPRSGDLSVYWYQQSLDQGLQFLIQYYNGEERAKGNILERFSAQQFPDLHSELNLSSLELGDSALYFCASSATGAVRTDTQYFGPGTRLTVL.

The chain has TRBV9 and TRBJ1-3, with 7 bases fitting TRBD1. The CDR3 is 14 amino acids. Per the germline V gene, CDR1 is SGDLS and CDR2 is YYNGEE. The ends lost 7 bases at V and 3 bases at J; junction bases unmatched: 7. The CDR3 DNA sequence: TGTGCCAGCGGAGGGGGCAGGGATGGAAACACCATATATTTT. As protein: CASGGGRDGNTIYF.

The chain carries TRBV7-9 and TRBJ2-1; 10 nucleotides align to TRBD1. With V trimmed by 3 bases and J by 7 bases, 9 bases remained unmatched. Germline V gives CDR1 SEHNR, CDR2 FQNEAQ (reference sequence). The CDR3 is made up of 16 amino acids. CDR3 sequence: CASSFPGTGDPNEQFF. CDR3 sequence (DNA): TGTGCCAGCAGCTTTCCCGGGACAGGGGATCCTAATGAGCAGTTCTTC.

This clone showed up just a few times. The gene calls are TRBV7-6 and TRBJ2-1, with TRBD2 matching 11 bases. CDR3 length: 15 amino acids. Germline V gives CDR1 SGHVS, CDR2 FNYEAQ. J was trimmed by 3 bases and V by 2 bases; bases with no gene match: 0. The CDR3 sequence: CASSLTSGGYNEQFF. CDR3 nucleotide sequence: TGTGCCAGCAGCTTAACTAGCGGGGGCTACAATGAGCAGTTCTTC.

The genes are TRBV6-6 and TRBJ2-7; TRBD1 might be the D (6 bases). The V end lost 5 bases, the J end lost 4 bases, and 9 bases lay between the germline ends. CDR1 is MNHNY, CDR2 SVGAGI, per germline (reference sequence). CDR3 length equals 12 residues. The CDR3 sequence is CASSNQGYEQYF. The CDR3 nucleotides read TGTGCCAGCAGTAACCAGGGGTACGAGCAGTACTTC.

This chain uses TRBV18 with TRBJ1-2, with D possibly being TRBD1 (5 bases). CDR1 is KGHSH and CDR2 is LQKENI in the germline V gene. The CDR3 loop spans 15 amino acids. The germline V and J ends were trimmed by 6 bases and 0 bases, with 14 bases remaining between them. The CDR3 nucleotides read TGTGCCAGCTCCCGGATACAGGATCCTAACTATGGCTACACCTTC. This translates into CASSRIQDPNYGYTF.

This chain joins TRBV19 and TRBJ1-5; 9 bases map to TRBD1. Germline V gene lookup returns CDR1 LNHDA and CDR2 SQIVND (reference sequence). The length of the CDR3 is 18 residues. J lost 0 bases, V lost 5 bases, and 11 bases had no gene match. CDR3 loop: CASSLGQGPTLSNQPQHF. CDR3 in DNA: TGTGCCAGTAGTCTCGGACAGGGGCCCACCCTTAGCAATCAGCCCCAGCATTTT. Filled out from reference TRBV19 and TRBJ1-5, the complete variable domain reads DGGITQSPKYLFRKEGQNVTLSCEQNLNHDAMYWYRQDPGQGLRLIYYSQIVNDFQKGDIAEGYSVSREKKESFPLTVTSAQKNPTAFYLCASSLGQGPTLSNQPQHFGDGTRLSIL.

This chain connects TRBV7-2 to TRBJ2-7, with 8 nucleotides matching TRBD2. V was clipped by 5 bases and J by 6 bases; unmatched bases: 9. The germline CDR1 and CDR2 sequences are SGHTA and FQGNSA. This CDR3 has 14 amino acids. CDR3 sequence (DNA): TGTGCCAGCAGCGTCTTAGCGGGAACGATCGAGCAGTACTTC. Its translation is CASSVLAGTIEQYF. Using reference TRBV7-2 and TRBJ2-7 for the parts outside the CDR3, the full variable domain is GAGVSQSPSNKVTEKGKDVELRCDPISGHTALYWYRQSLGQGLEFLIYFQGNSAPDKSGLPSDRFSAERTGGSVSTLTIQRTQQEDSAVYLCASSVLAGTIEQYFGPGTRLTVT.

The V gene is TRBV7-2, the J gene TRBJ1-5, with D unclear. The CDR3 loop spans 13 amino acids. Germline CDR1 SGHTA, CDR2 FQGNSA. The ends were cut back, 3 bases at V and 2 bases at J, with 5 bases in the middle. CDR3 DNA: TGTGCCAGCAGCTTCGAGGGCAATCAGCCCCAGCATTTT. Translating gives CASSFEGNQPQHF.

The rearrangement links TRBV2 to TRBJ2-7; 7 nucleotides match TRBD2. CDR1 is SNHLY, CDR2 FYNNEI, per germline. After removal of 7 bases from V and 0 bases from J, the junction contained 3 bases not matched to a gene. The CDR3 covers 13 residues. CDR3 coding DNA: TGTGCCAGCACTGGCGGGAGCTCCTACGAGCAGTACTTC. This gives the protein CASTGGSSYEQYF.

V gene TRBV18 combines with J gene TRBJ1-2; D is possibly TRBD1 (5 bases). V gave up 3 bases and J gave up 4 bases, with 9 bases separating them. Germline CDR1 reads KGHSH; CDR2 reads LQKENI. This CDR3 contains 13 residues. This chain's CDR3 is CASSPDSSYGYTF. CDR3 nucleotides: TGTGCCAGCTCACCCGACAGCTCCTATGGCTACACCTTC.

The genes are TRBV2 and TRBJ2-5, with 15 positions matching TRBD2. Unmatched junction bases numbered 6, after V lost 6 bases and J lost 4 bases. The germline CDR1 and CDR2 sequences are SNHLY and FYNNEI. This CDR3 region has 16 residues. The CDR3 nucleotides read TGTGCCAGCAGCCACCCGGGACTAGCGGGAGGAGAGACCCAGTACTTC. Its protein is CASSHPGLAGGETQYF. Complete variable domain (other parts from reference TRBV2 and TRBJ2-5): EPEVTQTPSHQVTQMGQEVILRCVPISNHLYFYWYRQILGQKVEFLVSFYNNEISEKSEIFDDQFSVERPDGSNFTLKIRSTKLEDSAMYFCASSHPGLAGGETQYFGPGTRLLVL.

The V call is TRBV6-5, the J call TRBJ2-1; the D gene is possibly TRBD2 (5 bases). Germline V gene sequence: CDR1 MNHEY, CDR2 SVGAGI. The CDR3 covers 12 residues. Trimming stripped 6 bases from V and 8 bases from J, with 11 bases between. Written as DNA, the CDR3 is TGTGCCAGCAGCCTTACTAGGGATGAGCAGTTCTTC. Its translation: CASSLTRDEQFF.

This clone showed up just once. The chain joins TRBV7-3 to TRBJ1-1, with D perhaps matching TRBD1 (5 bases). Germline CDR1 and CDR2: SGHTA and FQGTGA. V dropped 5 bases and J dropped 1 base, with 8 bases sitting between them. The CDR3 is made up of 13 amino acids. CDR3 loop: CASSRQRNTEAFF. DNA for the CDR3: TGTGCCAGCAGCCGACAGAGGAACACTGAAGCTTTCTTT. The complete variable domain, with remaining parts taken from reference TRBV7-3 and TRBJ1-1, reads GAGVSQTPSNKVTEKGKYVELRCDPISGHTALYWYRQSLGQGPEFLIYFQGTGAADDSGLPNDRFFAVRPEGSVSTLKIQRTERGDSAVYLCASSRQRNTEAFFGQGTRLTVV.

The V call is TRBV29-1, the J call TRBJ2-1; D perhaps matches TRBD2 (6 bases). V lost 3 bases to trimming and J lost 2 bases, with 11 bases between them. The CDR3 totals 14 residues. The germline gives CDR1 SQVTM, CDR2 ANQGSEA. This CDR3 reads CSVEWDFPYNEQFF. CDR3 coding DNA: TGCAGCGTTGAGTGGGACTTCCCCTACAATGAGCAGTTCTTC.

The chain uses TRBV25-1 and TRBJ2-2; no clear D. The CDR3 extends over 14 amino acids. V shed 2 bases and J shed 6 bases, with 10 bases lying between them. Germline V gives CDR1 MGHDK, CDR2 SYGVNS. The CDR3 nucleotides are TGTGCCAGCAGTGAAAGGAGAGTAGCCGGGGAGCTGTTTTTT. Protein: CASSERRVAGELFF. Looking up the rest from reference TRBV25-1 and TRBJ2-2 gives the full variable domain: EADIYQTPRYLVIGTGKKITLECSQTMGHDKMYWYQQDPGMELHLIHYSYGVNSTEKGDLSSESTVSRIRTEHFPLTLESARPSHTSQYLCASSERRVAGELFFGEGSRLTVL.

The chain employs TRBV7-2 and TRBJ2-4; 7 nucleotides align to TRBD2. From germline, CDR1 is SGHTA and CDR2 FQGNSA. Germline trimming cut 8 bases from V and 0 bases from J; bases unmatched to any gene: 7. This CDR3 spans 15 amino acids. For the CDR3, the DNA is TGTGCCAGCTCCTTGGGAGGGGTAGCCAAAAACATTCAGTACTTC. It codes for CASSLGGVAKNIQYF. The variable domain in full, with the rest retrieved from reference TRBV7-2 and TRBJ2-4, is GAGVSQSPSNKVTEKGKDVELRCDPISGHTALYWYRQSLGQGLEFLIYFQGNSAPDKSGLPSDRFSAERTGGSVSTLTIQRTQQEDSAVYLCASSLGGVAKNIQYFGAGTRLSVL.

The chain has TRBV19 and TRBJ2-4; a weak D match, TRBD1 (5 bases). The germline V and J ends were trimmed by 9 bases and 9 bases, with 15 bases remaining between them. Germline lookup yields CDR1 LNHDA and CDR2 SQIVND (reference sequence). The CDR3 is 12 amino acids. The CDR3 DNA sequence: TGTGCCAGCTCTCCCAGGGTAGGCATTCAGTACTTC. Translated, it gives CASSPRVGIQYF.

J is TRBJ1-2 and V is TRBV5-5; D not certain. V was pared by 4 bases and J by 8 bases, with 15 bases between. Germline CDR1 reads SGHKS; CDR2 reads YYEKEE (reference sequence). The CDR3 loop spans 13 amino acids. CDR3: CASSLNREEGYTF. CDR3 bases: TGTGCCAGCAGCCTCAACCGGGAGGAGGGCTACACCTTC.

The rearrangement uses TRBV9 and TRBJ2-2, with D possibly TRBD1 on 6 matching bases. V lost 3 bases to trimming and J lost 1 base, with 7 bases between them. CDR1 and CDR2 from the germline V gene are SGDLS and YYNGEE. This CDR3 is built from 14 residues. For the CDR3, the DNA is TGTGCCAGCAGCGCACAGGGGAACACCGGGGAGCTGTTTTTT. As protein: CASSAQGNTGELFF. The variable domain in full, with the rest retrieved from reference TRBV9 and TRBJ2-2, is DSGVTQTPKHLITATGQRVTLRCSPRSGDLSVYWYQQSLDQGLQFLIQYYNGEERAKGNILERFSAQQFPDLHSELNLSSLELGDSALYFCASSAQGNTGELFFGEGSRLTVL.

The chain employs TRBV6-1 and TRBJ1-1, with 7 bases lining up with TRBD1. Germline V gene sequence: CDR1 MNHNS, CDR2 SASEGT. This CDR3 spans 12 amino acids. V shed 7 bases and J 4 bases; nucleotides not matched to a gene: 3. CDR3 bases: TGTGCCAGCACCCACAGGGGCACTGAAGCTTTCTTT. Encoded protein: CASTHRGTEAFF.

The DNA for the CDR3 is TGTGCCAGCAGCAGTCCAAGGCGGGTCTACGAGCAGTACTTC. Amino acid sequence: CASSSPRRVYEQYF. The chain links TRBV21-1 to TRBJ2-7; the table's D call TRBD2 went unverified against the DNA. TRBV21-1 is assigned pseudogene status. There are 14 residues in the CDR3.

CDR3 coding DNA: TGTGCCACCGGGGCTAGCGGGAGGGCGTTGGGGACCCAGTACTTC. This sequence encodes CATGASGRALGTQYF. The V call is TRBV15, the J call TRBJ2-5, with 12 bases matching TRBD2. Germline V lookup: CDR1 LNHNV, CDR2 YYDKDF (reference sequence). The V and J ends lost 8 bases and 7 bases, in that order; junction bases with no gene match: 11. The CDR3 length is 15 residues.